These T cell receptor beta chains were read from a single sample in a study of T cell responses to AZD1222 COVID-19 vaccine. Assay: immunoSEQ multiplex PCR; the TCRdb copy retains only in-frame clones and omits some. The repertoire consists of 200,000 or so clones, with approximately 95% occurring once and the leading ten covering roughly 0.99%. The material sequenced was peripheral blood, taken 28 days after the second AZD1222 dose. The origin of the receptors is an adult who received the AZD1222 COVID-19 vaccine. The CDR3 runs from the conserved cysteine through the conserved F or W. Fields, in order: CDR3 length, J gene, clone size, D gene, V gene, CDR3 DNA, CDR3 protein. D genes are given only for firm matches. Size tells how often a clone was seen (once, few, many) or the class of an expanded clone, and some rows leave it out.

length: 15
J: TRBJ1-6
size: -
D: -
V: TRBV6-4
DNA: TGTGCCAGCAGAGCCGGACTGAACTATAATTCACCCCTCCACTTT
CDR3: CASRAGLNYNSPLHF

length: 15
J: TRBJ2-3
size: -
D: -
V: TRBV18
DNA: TGTGCCAGCTCAGAGAGAACCCCGCAGGCAGATACGCAGTATTTT
CDR3: CASSERTPQADTQYF

length: 13
J: TRBJ2-5
size: -
D: -
V: TRBV7-9
DNA: TGTGCCAGCAGCTTAGCCGGATCCGCGACCCAGTACTTC
CDR3: CASSLAGSATQYF

length: 12
J: TRBJ2-7
size: -
D: TRBD1
V: TRBV20-1
DNA: TGCAGTGCTGGTGACAGGGGATACGAGCAGTACTTC
CDR3: CSAGDRGYEQYF

length: 15
J: TRBJ2-5
size: -
D: TRBD2
V: TRBV5-4
DNA: TGTGCCAGCAGCTTGAGGCGGACCGGGGGGGAGACCCAGTACTTC
CDR3: CASSLRRTGGETQYF

length: 15
J: TRBJ2-4
size: -
D: -
V: TRBV5-6
DNA: TGTGCCAGCACCACAATACTTCTAGCCAAAAACATTCAGTACTTC
CDR3: CASTTILLAKNIQYF

length: 14
J: TRBJ1-2
size: -
D: -
V: TRBV6-2/TRBV6-3
DNA: TGTGCCAGCAGTTACTGGATTTTTGGCTATGGCTACACCTTC
CDR3: CASSYWIFGYGYTF

length: 20
J: TRBJ1-2
size: -
D: TRBD1
V: TRBV3-1/TRBV3-2
DNA: TGTGCCAGCAGCCAAGATCGGGTCTTGGGCAGGGGGTATCTCAACTATGGCTACACCTTC
CDR3: CASSQDRVLGRGYLNYGYTF

length: 15
J: TRBJ2-4
size: -
D: TRBD1
V: TRBV11-2
DNA: TGTGCCAGCAGCTCCCCCAGGGGGCAGGGGAACATTCAGTACTTC
CDR3: CASSSPRGQGNIQYF

length: 13
J: TRBJ1-5
size: -
D: -
V: TRBV27
DNA: TGTGCCAGCAGTTACAGGGAGGCTCAGCCCCAGCATTTT
CDR3: CASSYREAQPQHF

length: 12
J: TRBJ2-7
size: -
D: TRBD1
V: TRBV6-5
DNA: TGTGCCAGCGGGACAGGGGCCTACGAGCAGTACTTC
CDR3: CASGTGAYEQYF

length: 14
J: TRBJ1-2
size: -
D: -
V: TRBV9
DNA: TGTGCCAGCAATCAGGATACGAGGGGCTATGGCTACACCTTC
CDR3: CASNQDTRGYGYTF

length: 15
J: TRBJ2-3
size: -
D: -
V: TRBV6-5
DNA: TGTGCCAGCAGTTACTCGTATGATGAGGTGCATACGCAGTATTTT
CDR3: CASSYSYDEVHTQYF

length: 15
J: TRBJ1-6
size: -
D: -
V: TRBV19
DNA: TGTGCCAGTAGTCCTACAGGAATCTATAATTCACCCCTCCACTTT
CDR3: CASSPTGIYNSPLHF

length: 14
J: TRBJ2-1
size: -
D: TRBD2
V: TRBV5-1
DNA: TGCGCCAGCTCCAGCGGGACCTCCTACAATGAGCAGTTCTTC
CDR3: CASSSGTSYNEQFF

length: 13
J: TRBJ1-2
size: -
D: -
V: TRBV14
DNA: TGTGCCAGCAGCCAATTTTTCTATGGCGGCTACACCTTC
CDR3: CASSQFFYGGYTF

length: 16
J: TRBJ2-1
size: -
D: TRBD2
V: TRBV19
DNA: TGTGCCAGTAGTATAGGAGGCGGGGGGCGGTGGAATGAGCAGTTCTTC
CDR3: CASSIGGGGRWNEQFF

length: 16
J: TRBJ2-5
size: -
D: TRBD2
V: TRBV5-1
DNA: TGCGCCAGCAGCTCCGGGACTAGCGGGGCTTGGGAGACCCAGTACTTC
CDR3: CASSSGTSGAWETQYF

length: 13
J: TRBJ1-1
size: few
D: TRBD1
V: TRBV6-5
DNA: TGTGCCAGCAGCTACAGGGGGCTGACTGAAGCTTTCTTT
CDR3: CASSYRGLTEAFF

length: 12
J: TRBJ1-1
size: few
D: -
V: TRBV3-1/TRBV3-2
DNA: TGTGCCAGCAGCCAAGGAAAAACTGAAGCTTTCTTT
CDR3: CASSQGKTEAFF

length: 13
J: TRBJ1-4
size: -
D: -
V: TRBV12-3/TRBV12-4
DNA: TGTGCCAGCTTAGACACGACTAATGAAAAACTGTTTTTT
CDR3: CASLDTTNEKLFF

length: 14
J: TRBJ2-1
size: -
D: TRBD2
V: TRBV9
DNA: TGTGCCAGCAGCGTCTCGGGGGGGCCACAGGAGCAGTTCTTC
CDR3: CASSVSGGPQEQFF

length: 16
J: TRBJ1-2
size: -
D: -
V: TRBV6-5
DNA: TGTGCCAGCAGTTCCCTCACAGGGTCCATTGGTTATGGCTACACCTTC
CDR3: CASSSLTGSIGYGYTF

length: 17
J: TRBJ1-1
size: -
D: -
V: TRBV27
DNA: TGTGCCAGCAGTTTAGTCGAGGGTCCCCGGACAGCAAGAAAGGCTTTCTTT
CDR3: CASSLVEGPRTARKAFF

length: 16
J: TRBJ2-5
size: -
D: TRBD1
V: TRBV7-9
DNA: TGTGCCAGCAGCGACTCCGGGACAGGGGTTAAGGAGACCCAGTACTTC
CDR3: CASSDSGTGVKETQYF

length: 13
J: TRBJ1-3
size: -
D: -
V: TRBV5-1
DNA: TGCGCCAGCAGCTTGGGGTCTGGAAACACCATATATTTT
CDR3: CASSLGSGNTIYF

length: 15
J: TRBJ2-5
size: -
D: -
V: TRBV11-2
DNA: TGTGCCAGCAGCCGGGGGCCCGGGGAACAAGAGACCCAGTACTTC
CDR3: CASSRGPGEQETQYF

length: 15
J: TRBJ1-5
size: -
D: TRBD1
V: TRBV19
DNA: TGTGCCAGTAGTATCCCCGACAGGGAACAACAGCCCCAGCATTTT
CDR3: CASSIPDREQQPQHF

length: 16
J: TRBJ1-3
size: -
D: TRBD1
V: TRBV6-6
DNA: TGTGCCAGCACCTCCCTCGTAGGGGGCCCTGGAAACACCATATATTTT
CDR3: CASTSLVGGPGNTIYF

length: 14
J: TRBJ1-6
size: once
D: -
V: TRBV5-8
DNA: TGTGCCAGCAGCTTGGTGGGGGGTAATTCACCCCTCCACTTT
CDR3: CASSLVGGNSPLHF

length: 13
J: TRBJ2-7
size: -
D: TRBD1
V: TRBV10-1
DNA: TGCGCCAGCAGTACCGGGACAGCCTACGAGCAGTACTTC
CDR3: CASSTGTAYEQYF

length: 15
J: TRBJ1-1
size: few
D: -
V: TRBV5-6
DNA: TGTGCCAGCAGCTGGGAGGACAGCAGAGGCACTGAAGCTTTCTTT
CDR3: CASSWEDSRGTEAFF

length: 18
J: TRBJ1-1
size: -
D: -
V: TRBV14
DNA: TGTGCCAGCAGCCAAGGTTCGCGGACACCAACCTGGTACACTGAAGCTTTCTTT
CDR3: CASSQGSRTPTWYTEAFF

length: 14
J: TRBJ1-2
size: -
D: -
V: TRBV5-6
DNA: TGTGCCAGCAGCTTAGGGACAACTAACTATGGCTACACCTTC
CDR3: CASSLGTTNYGYTF

length: 15
J: TRBJ1-2
size: -
D: TRBD1
V: TRBV27
DNA: TGTGCCAGCAGTTTATCGGGAGGGGGCGCGCTTGGCTACACCTTC
CDR3: CASSLSGGGALGYTF

length: 15
J: TRBJ2-3
size: -
D: -
V: TRBV5-5
DNA: TGTGCCAGCAGCTTGTCAGGCGGCAACACAGATACGCAGTATTTT
CDR3: CASSLSGGNTDTQYF

length: 13
J: TRBJ1-2
size: -
D: -
V: TRBV9
DNA: TGTGCCAGCAGCCCAGACGGTAACTATGGCTACACCTTC
CDR3: CASSPDGNYGYTF

length: 13
J: TRBJ1-3
size: -
D: -
V: TRBV27
DNA: TGTGCCAGCAAGTTCGTTTCTGGAAACACCATATATTTT
CDR3: CASKFVSGNTIYF

length: 12
J: TRBJ1-1
size: -
D: TRBD1
V: TRBV7-3
DNA: TGTGCCAGCAGCACGGGACAGGGTGAAGCTTTCTTT
CDR3: CASSTGQGEAFF

length: 17
J: TRBJ2-1
size: -
D: -
V: TRBV24-1
DNA: TGTGCCACCAGTGATTTGGGGGCGGGAACCTCCTACAATGAGCAGTTCTTC
CDR3: CATSDLGAGTSYNEQFF

length: 16
J: TRBJ1-3
size: -
D: -
V: TRBV30
DNA: TGTGCCTGGAGTGGGTGGGGCAGCGGCTCTGGAAACACCATATATTTT
CDR3: CAWSGWGSGSGNTIYF

length: 14
J: TRBJ1-1
size: -
D: TRBD1
V: TRBV7-3
DNA: TGTGCCAGCAGCCCGGGACAGGCGAACACTGAAGCTTTCTTT
CDR3: CASSPGQANTEAFF

length: 15
J: TRBJ2-5
size: -
D: -
V: TRBV6-5
DNA: TGTGCCAGCAGCTCGGTCAACGCTATCCAAGAGACCCAGTACTTC
CDR3: CASSSVNAIQETQYF

length: 14
J: TRBJ2-5
size: -
D: TRBD2
V: TRBV19
DNA: TGTGCCAGTACTACTAGCGGGGGGCAAGAGACCCAGTACTTC
CDR3: CASTTSGGQETQYF

length: 14
J: TRBJ1-2
size: -
D: -
V: TRBV6-1
DNA: TGTGCCAGCAGTGAATGGGAGGGTGGAGGCGGCTACACCTTC
CDR3: CASSEWEGGGGYTF

length: 14
J: TRBJ1-1
size: -
D: -
V: TRBV11-2
DNA: TGTGCCAGCAGCCGACAGGCGGGGAACACTGAAGCTTTCTTT
CDR3: CASSRQAGNTEAFF

length: 14
J: TRBJ2-4
size: -
D: -
V: TRBV14
DNA: TGTGCCAGCAGCCAAGGGTCGGTTCAGAACATTCAGTACTTC
CDR3: CASSQGSVQNIQYF

length: 11
J: TRBJ2-7
size: -
D: -
V: TRBV7-2
DNA: TGTGCCAGCAGCCCTGCCTACGAGCAGTACTTC
CDR3: CASSPAYEQYF

length: 15
J: TRBJ1-2
size: -
D: -
V: TRBV15
DNA: TGTGCCACCAGCAGGATCCGGGACGGCCTCTATGGCTACACCTTC
CDR3: CATSRIRDGLYGYTF

length: 14
J: TRBJ1-2
size: -
D: TRBD1
V: TRBV6-5
DNA: TGTGCCAGCAGTCGACAGGGATTTAACTATGGCTACACCTTC
CDR3: CASSRQGFNYGYTF

length: 20
J: TRBJ1-4
size: -
D: -
V: TRBV21-1
DNA: TGTGCCAGCTTTTTAAGACGGGACAGGAGCCTCACCGGTTCTAATGAAAAACTGTTTTTT
CDR3: CASFLRRDRSLTGSNEKLFF

length: 14
J: TRBJ1-2
size: -
D: TRBD1
V: TRBV28
DNA: TGTGCCAGCAGTTATACAGGGGGCACGGCTGGCTACACCTTC
CDR3: CASSYTGGTAGYTF

length: 14
J: TRBJ1-1
size: -
D: TRBD1
V: TRBV11-2
DNA: TGTGCCAGCAGCGCGACAGGGGGCCCGGGTGAAGCTTTCTTT
CDR3: CASSATGGPGEAFF

length: 15
J: TRBJ2-5
size: -
D: TRBD1
V: TRBV5-1
DNA: TGCGCCAGCAGCAGATGGGACAGATCCCAAGAGACCCAGTACTTC
CDR3: CASSRWDRSQETQYF

length: 14
J: TRBJ1-3
size: -
D: -
V: TRBV5-6
DNA: TGTGCCAGCAGCTTAGGGTCCTCTGGAAACACCATATATTTT
CDR3: CASSLGSSGNTIYF

length: 12
J: TRBJ1-2
size: -
D: -
V: TRBV28
DNA: TGTGCCAGCAGTTTAAAACCCGATGGCTACACCTTC
CDR3: CASSLKPDGYTF